This entry lists 18 T cell receptor beta chains sequenced from one sample in a study of beta chain features in type 1 diabetes. The study reverse transcribed the entire isolated RNA, so it sequenced expressed TCRB transcripts. The method was immunoSEQ multiplex PCR; TCRdb's version includes in-frame clones alone and lacks a portion of them. The sample lists around 400,000 clones, approximately 16% occurring once. The sample comprised naive CD4+ T cells from blood. These receptor sequences come from a young woman in good health.

This chain joins TRBV14 and TRBJ2-1; maybe TRBD1 (5 bases). Trimming shortened V by 0 bases and J by 8 bases, and 14 bases separated the two germline ends. Per germline, CDR1 SGHDN and CDR2 FVKESK. This CDR3 has 15 residues. CDR3 DNA sequence: TGTGCCAGCAGCCAAGACGGCAGGGCGAGCGATGAGCAGTTCTTC. Amino acids: CASSQDGRASDEQFF.

There are a few counts of this clone. The J gene is TRBJ2-3, the V gene TRBV6-5; 12 bases are shared with TRBD2. V dropped 4 bases and J dropped 6; count of bases not matched to a gene: 8. The CDR3 is 16 residues long. Per germline, CDR1 MNHEY and CDR2 SVGAGI. This CDR3 reads CASSSPRLAGVDTQYF. The CDR3 bases are TGTGCCAGCAGTTCCCCCAGACTAGCGGGAGTGGATACGCAGTATTTT.

In its sample, this clone was seen a few times. The rearrangement links TRBV20-1 to TRBJ2-1; the D is unclear. V was shortened by 2 bases and J by 10 bases, with 9 bases between the two germline ends. The CDR3 consists of 11 residues. CDR1 is DFQATT and CDR2 is SNEGSKA in the germline V gene (reference sequence). The CDR3 nucleotides read TGCAGTGCTAGAATAGTCATGGAGCAGTTCTTC. It specifies CSARIVMEQFF.

This rearrangement joins TRBV18 to TRBJ1-5; D not resolved. Germline V gene data show CDR1 as KGHSH and CDR2 as LQKENI. This CDR3 region has 14 residues. Trimming took off 2 bases at V and 0 bases at J, with 5 bases between the two ends. In DNA, the CDR3 is TGTGCCAGCTCACCAGGAGATAGCAATCAGCCCCAGCATTTT. Protein sequence: CASSPGDSNQPQHF. The variable domain in full, with the rest retrieved from reference TRBV18 and TRBJ1-5, is NAGVMQNPRHLVRRRGQEARLRCSPMKGHSHVYWYRQLPEEGLKFMVYLQKENIIDESGMPKERFSAEFPKEGPSILRIQQVVRGDSAAYFCASSPGDSNQPQHFGDGTRLSIL.

The V gene is TRBV11-2, the J gene TRBJ2-6; 11 positions match TRBD1. CDR1 and CDR2 (germline): SGHAT, FQNNGV. This CDR3 comprises 17 residues. Losses at the gene ends were 3 bases for V and 3 bases for J; bases not matched to a gene: 4. This chain's CDR3 is CASSFRDRGFGANVLTF. The CDR3 DNA reads as TGTGCCAGCAGCTTCCGGGACAGGGGGTTTGGGGCCAACGTCCTGACTTTC.

This chain joins TRBV4-1 and TRBJ2-1; 10 positions match TRBD2. Per the germline V gene, CDR1 is MGHRA and CDR2 is YSYEKL. The ends lost 3 bases at V and 7 bases at J; junction bases unmatched: 9. The CDR3 runs to 16 residues. Here the CDR3 DNA reads TGCGCCAGCAGCCAGTCTCTAGCGGGAGCCAGGAATGAGCAGTTCTTC. Amino acid sequence: CASSQSLAGARNEQFF.

The rearrangement uses TRBV2 and TRBJ2-3; possibly TRBD1 for D (6 bases). From germline, CDR1 is SNHLY and CDR2 FYNNEI. CDR3 length: 14 residues. The ends were cut back, 7 bases at V and 3 bases at J, with 14 bases in the middle. As DNA, the CDR3 is TGTGCCAGCAATCGGCAGGGGTTGACAGATACGCAGTATTTT. Its protein product is CASNRQGLTDTQYF.

The genes are TRBV7-9 and TRBJ1-5; D might be TRBD1 (5 bases). The CDR3 has 13 residues. Trimming took off 5 bases at V and 6 bases at J, with 11 bases between the two ends. Germline values: CDR1 SEHNR, CDR2 FQNEAQ (reference sequence). In DNA form, the CDR3 reads TGTGCCAGCAGCATAGGGGAGGTTCAGCCCCAGCATTTT. This translates into CASSIGEVQPQHF.

The chain employs TRBV5-1 and TRBJ2-7; 8 bases line up with TRBD2. This CDR3 region has 14 residues. Germline V gives CDR1 SGHRS, CDR2 YFSETQ. V shed 4 bases and J 1 base; nucleotides not matched to a gene: 4. Here the CDR3 reads CASSPGLVSYEQYF. The CDR3 nucleotides read TGCGCCAGCAGCCCGGGACTAGTTTCCTACGAGCAGTACTTC.

The gene calls are TRBV29-1 and TRBJ1-5; the match to TRBD1 covers 7 bases. V was pared by 6 bases and J by 1 base, with 9 bases of the junction left unmatched. Per germline, CDR1 SQVTM and CDR2 ANQGSEA. CDR3 length: 15 residues. The CDR3 protein is CSVAPSTGSNQPQHF. The CDR3 DNA follows: TGCAGCGTGGCCCCTTCGACAGGGAGCAATCAGCCCCAGCATTTT.

The V and J genes are TRBV5-4 and TRBJ2-5; D is perhaps TRBD2 (7 bases). The V gene lost 2 bases and the J gene lost 1 base, with 12 bases spanning the gap. Germline values: CDR1 SGHNT, CDR2 YYREEE (reference sequence). The CDR3 extends over 15 amino acids. The CDR3 coding sequence is TGTGCCAGCAGCTTAGGGGGGGCAACCCAAGAGACCCAGTACTTC. Translating it yields CASSLGGATQETQYF.

The sample holds a few counts of this clone. The chain is built from TRBV30 and TRBJ2-1; TRBD1 matches at 7 bases. This CDR3 region has 12 residues. CDR1 GTSNPN and CDR2 SVGIG come from the germline V gene (reference sequence). After removal of 5 bases from V and 4 bases from J, the junction contained 2 bases not matched to a gene. CDR3 region: CAWGGQYNEQFF. CDR3 bases: TGTGCCTGGGGGGGACAGTACAATGAGCAGTTCTTC.

This chain uses TRBV19 with TRBJ2-5; TRBD2 agrees at 7 bases. The CDR3 is made up of 15 amino acids. Germline trimming cut 1 base from V and 2 bases from J; bases unmatched to any gene: 4. CDR1 and CDR2 (germline): LNHDA, SQIVND (reference sequence). In nucleotides, the CDR3 is TGTGCCAGTAGTATAGTACGGGGACTACAAGAGACCCAGTACTTC. Translation gives CASSIVRGLQETQYF.

V usage is TRBV18 and J usage is TRBJ2-6; D is possibly TRBD2 (6 bases). Germline loops: CDR1 KGHSH, CDR2 LQKENI. V shed 3 bases and J shed 10 bases, with 13 bases lying between them. This CDR3 spans 14 amino acids. This CDR3 is CASSPGGGGNVLTF. DNA for the CDR3: TGTGCCAGCTCACCGGGAGGAGGCGGTAACGTCCTGACTTTC. Full variable domain (rest looked up from reference TRBV18 and TRBJ2-6): NAGVMQNPRHLVRRRGQEARLRCSPMKGHSHVYWYRQLPEEGLKFMVYLQKENIIDESGMPKERFSAEFPKEGPSILRIQQVVRGDSAAYFCASSPGGGGNVLTFGAGSRLTVL.

There are a few counts of this clone. The rearrangement links TRBV7-9 to TRBJ2-1; D is perhaps TRBD2 (5 bases). The CDR3 is 13 amino acids. Germline V lookup: CDR1 SEHNR, CDR2 FQNEAQ (reference sequence). V lost 6 bases, J lost 9 bases, and 15 bases lay in between. This CDR3 reads CASSSGPGGEQFF. The CDR3 bases are TGTGCCAGCAGTTCAGGCCCCGGAGGTGAGCAGTTCTTC.

The chain has TRBV6-6 and TRBJ2-7, with 12 bases matching TRBD2. CDR1 and CDR2 (germline): MNHNY, SVGAGI (reference sequence). With 7 bases clipped from V and 6 bases from J, the junction kept 13 bases outside the gene matches. The CDR3 contains 16 residues. Here the CDR3 reads CASTGLTTSGRSEQYF. Written as DNA, the CDR3 is TGTGCCAGCACCGGACTGACGACTAGCGGGAGAAGCGAGCAGTACTTC.

This clone has just a few counts. The V and J genes are TRBV30 and TRBJ2-1; D unclear. V shed 0 bases and J shed 8 bases, with 11 bases lying between them. The CDR3 is 13 residues long. Germline-derived CDR1 and CDR2 are GTSNPN and SVGIG (reference sequence). CDR3 loop: CAWSVRVVHEQFF. The CDR3 DNA reads TGTGCCTGGAGTGTACGGGTTGTCCATGAGCAGTTCTTC.

In its sample, this clone was seen a few times. The chain links TRBV15 to TRBJ2-4; maybe TRBD2 (6 bases). The CDR3 consists of 17 residues. From germline, CDR1 is LNHNV and CDR2 YYDKDF (reference sequence). The V and J ends lost 1 base and 6 bases respectively, with 19 bases between them. CDR3 amino acids: CATSRGASWEEGNIQYF. CDR3 nucleotide sequence: TGTGCCACCAGCAGAGGCGCTAGCTGGGAGGAAGGAAACATTCAGTACTTC.